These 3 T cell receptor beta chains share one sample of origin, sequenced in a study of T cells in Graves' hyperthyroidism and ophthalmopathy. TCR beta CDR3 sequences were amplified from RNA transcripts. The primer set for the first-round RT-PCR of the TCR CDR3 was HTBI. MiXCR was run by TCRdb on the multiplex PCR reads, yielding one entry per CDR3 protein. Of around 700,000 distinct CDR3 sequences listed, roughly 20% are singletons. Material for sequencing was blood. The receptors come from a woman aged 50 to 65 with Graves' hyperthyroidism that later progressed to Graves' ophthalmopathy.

The CDR3 loop is CASSSRLSRLAGELFF. The CDR3 DNA follows: TGTGCCAGCAGCTCGCGCCTGTCCCGGTTGGCCGGGGAGCTGTTTTTT. This chain joins TRBV7-9 and TRBJ2-2; no reliable D call. The CDR3 runs to 16 residues. Trimming took 4 bases from V and 6 from J, leaving 18 bases between them. Germline-derived CDR1 and CDR2 are SEHNR and FQNEAQ (reference sequence).

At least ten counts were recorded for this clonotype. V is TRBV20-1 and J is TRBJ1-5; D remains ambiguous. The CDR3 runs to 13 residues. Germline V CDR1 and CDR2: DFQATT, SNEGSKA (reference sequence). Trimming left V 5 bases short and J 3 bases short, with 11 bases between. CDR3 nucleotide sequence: TGCAGTGCTTTAAGTATGACCAATCAGCCCCAGCATTTT. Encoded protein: CSALSMTNQPQHF.

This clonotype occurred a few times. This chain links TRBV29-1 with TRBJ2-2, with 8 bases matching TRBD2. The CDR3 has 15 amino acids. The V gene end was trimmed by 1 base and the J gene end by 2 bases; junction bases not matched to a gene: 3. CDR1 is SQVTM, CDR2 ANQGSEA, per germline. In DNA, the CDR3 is TGCAGCGTTGAAGTCCGGGGGGGTAACACCGGGGAGCTGTTTTTT. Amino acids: CSVEVRGGNTGELFF.